This entry lists 6 T cell receptor beta chains sequenced from one sample in a study of cytomegalovirus exposure and HLA in healthy donors. Primers: 60 Vbeta forward and 13 Jbeta reverse. Generated by immunoSEQ multiplex PCR, the TCRdb table keeps only in-frame clones and is missing some. The sample carries 90,000 to 140,000 clones, approximately 83% recorded once. Sequencing was performed on PBMCs. These receptor sequences come from a young man in good health and CMV-seronegative.

This clone was seen only once. V is TRBV5-4 and J is TRBJ1-1; 11 bases fit TRBD1. The V gene end was trimmed by 1 base and the J gene end by 3 bases; junction bases not matched to a gene: 8. CDR1 SGHNT and CDR2 YYREEE come from the germline V gene (reference sequence). The CDR3 is 17 amino acids. The CDR3 region is CASSLLGTGGKDTEAFF. CDR3 nucleotide sequence: TGTGCCAGCAGCTTGCTGGGGACAGGGGGAAAGGACACTGAAGCTTTCTTT.

The chain is built from TRBV6-1 and TRBJ1-6, with 8 positions matching TRBD1. CDR1 and CDR2 from the germline V gene are MNHNS and SASEGT. V dropped 4 bases and J dropped 3; count of bases not matched to a gene: 14. The CDR3 runs 19 residues. CDR3 in DNA: TGTGCCAGCAGTGGATTAGGACAGGGAAAGGGGATCTATAATTCACCCCTCCACTTT. Translation: CASSGLGQGKGIYNSPLHF.

The count of this clone is one. V gene TRBV18 combines with J gene TRBJ1-2; perhaps TRBD1 as D (6 bases). Germline loops: CDR1 KGHSH, CDR2 LQKENI. The CDR3 has 17 amino acids. Trimming left V 0 bases short and J 4 bases short, with 18 bases between. CDR3 bases: TGTGCCAGCTCACCACCGAATCAGGGTCAACAGGGCTATGGCTACACCTTC. This gives the protein CASSPPNQGQQGYGYTF.

This clone was recorded a few times. J is TRBJ2-7 and V is TRBV11-1; 11 nucleotides align to TRBD2. V lost 5 bases, J lost 5 bases, and 8 bases stayed unmatched. Per germline, CDR1 SGHAT and CDR2 FQDESV (reference sequence). The CDR3 loop spans 15 amino acids. The DNA for the CDR3 is TGTGCCAGCAGCCTCACTAGCGGGAGTACCCACGAGCAGTACTTC. Residues: CASSLTSGSTHEQYF.

This clone was seen a single time. J is TRBJ1-2 and V is TRBV28; D is ambiguous. Per germline, CDR1 MDHEN and CDR2 SYDVKM. Trimming cost V 2 bases and J 4 bases, with 11 bases left between them. This CDR3 is built from 14 residues. The CDR3 nucleotides read TGTGCCAGCAGTTTAAGATCGTCAGTCTATGGCTACACCTTC. Its translation: CASSLRSSVYGYTF.

V usage is TRBV5-4 and J usage is TRBJ1-2; TRBD1 agrees at 9 bases. Germline V lookup: CDR1 SGHNT, CDR2 YYREEE (reference sequence). Trimming cost V 7 bases and J 7 bases; bases outside gene matches: 8. This CDR3 has 13 amino acids. This chain's CDR3 is CASGTGSLGGYTF. CDR3 DNA: TGTGCCAGCGGGACAGGGAGTTTGGGTGGCTACACCTTC. Full variable domain (missing parts from reference TRBV5-4 and TRBJ1-2): ETGVTQSPTHLIKTRGQQVTLRCSSQSGHNTVSWYQQALGQGPQFIFQYYREEENGRGNFPPRFSGLQFPNYSSELNVNALELDDSALYLCASGTGSLGGYTFGSGTRLTVV.